The rows below give T cell receptor beta chains drawn from one sample of a study of identical twins. TCRdb reprocessed the 5' RACE reads with MiXCR, giving one entry per CDR3 protein. The sample has about 290,000 distinct CDR3 sequences; around 9.7% are singletons. The same sample was also studied in work on yellow fever vaccine responses in identical twins.

What was sequenced was CD8+ T cells sorted from blood. These receptors were obtained from a woman under 30 in good health. Both conserved end residues are part of each CDR3. D genes are given only for firm matches. For some rows the clone size is stated as once, few or many, or as a class when expanded; others skip it.

clone size	D gene	V gene	J gene	CDR3 DNA	CDR3 protein
many	TRBD1	TRBV3-1	TRBJ1-2	TGTGCCAGCAGCCAATATGACAGGGAGGATATTCTTGGCTACACCTTC	CASSQYDREDILGYTF
many	.	TRBV5-1	TRBJ2-7	TGCGCCAGCAGCCCGGACTCGCCGGGCGAGCAGTACTTC	CASSPDSPGEQYF
many	.	TRBV12-3/TRBV12-4	TRBJ2-1	TGTGCCAGCAGTTTATTAGGGGGATCGGACAATGAGCAGTTCTTC	CASSLLGGSDNEQFF
many	.	TRBV29-1	TRBJ2-2	TGCAGCGTGACCGGTTACACCGGGGAGCTGTTTTTT	CSVTGYTGELFF
many	.	TRBV11-2	TRBJ2-7	TGTGCCAGCAGCTTAGGAGTCGGACAGGCTTCGAGCGGGCTACGCGAGCAGTACTTC	CASSLGVGQASSGLREQYF
.	TRBD1	TRBV30	TRBJ1-1	TGTGCCTGGAGTACCGGACAGGGTTGGACTGAAGCTTTCTTT	CAWSTGQGWTEAFF
few	TRBD1	TRBV5-6	TRBJ1-5	TGTGCCAGCAGCGCACAGGGGTTCGGCAATCAGCCCCAGCATTTT	CASSAQGFGNQPQHF
many	.	TRBV5-6	TRBJ2-1	TGTGCCAGCAGCTTGGAGGCTTGGGGGCGCCTTACCTACAATGAGCAGTTCTTC	CASSLEAWGRLTYNEQFF
.	.	TRBV7-9	TRBJ2-7	TGTGCCAGCAGCTTAGCGTTGGGGTTCTCCTACGAGCAGTACTTC	CASSLALGFSYEQYF
few	.	TRBV6-1	TRBJ1-1	TGTGCCAGCGTCGGGGACGGGACTGAAGCTTTCTTT	CASVGDGTEAFF
few	.	TRBV25-1	TRBJ2-5	TGTGCCAGCCTGCGTTCCGGGACCCAGTACTTC	CASLRSGTQYF
.	TRBD1	TRBV4-1	TRBJ2-7	TGCGCCAGCAGCCACCCCGGACAGGGAGAGTACGAGCAGTACTTC	CASSHPGQGEYEQYF
few	TRBD2	TRBV11-2	TRBJ2-3	TGTGCCAGCAGCCCTGTTACGGGGGGAGATCCTAGCACAGATACGCAGTATTTT	CASSPVTGGDPSTDTQYF
few	.	TRBV5-1	TRBJ2-1	TGCGCCAGCAGCTTTCTAGCAGGGTACAATGAGCAGTTCTTC	CASSFLAGYNEQFF
few	TRBD1	TRBV27	TRBJ1-2	TGTGCCAGCAGTTTTCGGGGGACAGTTTATGGCTACACCTTC	CASSFRGTVYGYTF
many	.	TRBV25-1	TRBJ1-6	TGTGCCAGCAGTGACAGGAATAATTCACCCCTCCACTTT	CASSDRNNSPLHF
.	.	TRBV19	TRBJ2-1	TGTGCCAGTAGTAGGACATTGGGGCTTTCGGATGAGCAGTTCTTC	CASSRTLGLSDEQFF
few	.	TRBV4-1	TRBJ1-5	TGCGCCAGCAGCCAAGATATAGGGGCCTCAGGGGGCAATCAGCCCCAGCATTTT	CASSQDIGASGGNQPQHF
few	TRBD2	TRBV27	TRBJ2-7	TGTGCCAGCGGGGGGAGGGTGGGTTACGAGCAGTACTTC	CASGGRVGYEQYF
.	TRBD2	TRBV20-1	TRBJ2-1	TGCAGTGCTAGAGATCTTGAAAGCGGGGGTTCCTACAATGAGCAGTTCTTC	CSARDLESGGSYNEQFF
many	.	TRBV29-1	TRBJ2-2	TGCAGCGTTGATGGGGGGCATACCGGGGAGCTGTTTTTT	CSVDGGHTGELFF
few	.	TRBV29-1	TRBJ1-5	TGCAGCGTGTCAGAAACTTTTAGCAATCAGCCCCAGCATTTT	CSVSETFSNQPQHF
many	TRBD2	TRBV29-1	TRBJ2-1	TGCAGCGTTGAGGGATTTGTACGGGAGGCCCAGAGAAATGAGCAGTTCTTC	CSVEGFVREAQRNEQFF
many	.	TRBV5-4	TRBJ2-2	TGTGCCAGCAGCCCACAGGGACACGGGGAGCTGTTTTTT	CASSPQGHGELFF
.	.	TRBV6-1	TRBJ1-1	TGTGCCAGCAGACGGTTTTCAGGGAACACTGAAGCTTTCTTT	CASRRFSGNTEAFF
many	.	TRBV7-9	TRBJ1-4	TGTGCCAGCCCCGAGTCGGTCGGGGGAAAACTGTTTTTT	CASPESVGGKLFF
many	TRBD2	TRBV27	TRBJ2-1	TGTGCCAGTGGGACTAGCTCCTACAATGAGCAGTTCTTC	CASGTSSYNEQFF
.	.	TRBV3-1	TRBJ2-5	TGTGCCAGCAGCCAAGAGGTCTGGAGGGGAGAGACCCAGTACTTC	CASSQEVWRGETQYF
few	TRBD1	TRBV29-1	TRBJ2-7	TGCAGCGTTGAAAGTGGGACAGGAATATACGAGCAGTACTTC	CSVESGTGIYEQYF
.	TRBD1	TRBV6-5	TRBJ1-2	TGTGCCAGCAGTTCGGACAGGGTCTTTTATGGCTACACCTTC	CASSSDRVFYGYTF
.	.	TRBV20-1	TRBJ2-7	TGCAGTGCCCACGGGCGAGAGACCTACGAGCAGTACTTC	CSAHGRETYEQYF
many	.	TRBV12-3/TRBV12-4	TRBJ2-1	TGTGCCAGCAGTTGGGGGGACGATACCTCCTACAATGAGCAGTTCTTC	CASSWGDDTSYNEQFF
few	.	TRBV7-9	TRBJ2-7	TGTGCCAGCAGCTTAGTTTCGGCTAGGACCACCTACGAGCAGTACTTC	CASSLVSARTTYEQYF
few	TRBD1	TRBV3-1	TRBJ1-5	TGTGCCAGCAGCCCGAACAGGGGTAATCAGCCCCAGCATTTT	CASSPNRGNQPQHF
many	TRBD1	TRBV6-1	TRBJ1-1	TGTGCCAGCAGGGACAGGTTATACACTGAAGCTTTCTTT	CASRDRLYTEAFF
few	.	TRBV5-1	TRBJ2-1	TGCGCCAGCAGCTACGCAACTCTTCACAATGAGCAGTTCTTC	CASSYATLHNEQFF
many	.	TRBV9	TRBJ2-1	TGTGCCAGCAGCGTAGAGCCAGGAGACTATCCTCACGAGCAGTTCTTC	CASSVEPGDYPHEQFF
many	.	TRBV9	TRBJ1-2	TGTGCCAGCAGCGTAGTTGACAACTATGGCTACACCTTC	CASSVVDNYGYTF
few	TRBD2	TRBV11-2	TRBJ2-1	TGTGCCAGCAGCCTTAGGGGAGCTAGCGGGCGACTAGACAATGAGCAGTTCTTC	CASSLRGASGRLDNEQFF
many	TRBD2	TRBV4-3	TRBJ2-7	TGCGCCAGCAGCCAAGAATTGGGCGTCGCGGGAGGACCCTACGAGCAGTACTTC	CASSQELGVAGGPYEQYF
many	.	TRBV25-1	TRBJ2-7	TGTGCCAGCAGTGTAGACAGCTTTTACGAGCAGTACTTC	CASSVDSFYEQYF
many	TRBD1	TRBV10-3	TRBJ2-7	TGTGCCATCAGGGAGGACTTAGGGACAGCCTACGAGCAGTACTTC	CAIREDLGTAYEQYF
many	TRBD2	TRBV29-1	TRBJ2-1	TGCAGCGTTGATGGTCTAGCGGACCAGCAGTTCTTC	CSVDGLADQQFF
.	TRBD2	TRBV5-1	TRBJ2-2	TGCGCCAGCAGCTTCACTAGCGGGGCTGGTACCGGGGAGCTGTTTTTT	CASSFTSGAGTGELFF
many	.	TRBV5-1	TRBJ2-3	TGCGCCAACGAGTCAACAGATACGCAGTATTTT	CANESTDTQYF